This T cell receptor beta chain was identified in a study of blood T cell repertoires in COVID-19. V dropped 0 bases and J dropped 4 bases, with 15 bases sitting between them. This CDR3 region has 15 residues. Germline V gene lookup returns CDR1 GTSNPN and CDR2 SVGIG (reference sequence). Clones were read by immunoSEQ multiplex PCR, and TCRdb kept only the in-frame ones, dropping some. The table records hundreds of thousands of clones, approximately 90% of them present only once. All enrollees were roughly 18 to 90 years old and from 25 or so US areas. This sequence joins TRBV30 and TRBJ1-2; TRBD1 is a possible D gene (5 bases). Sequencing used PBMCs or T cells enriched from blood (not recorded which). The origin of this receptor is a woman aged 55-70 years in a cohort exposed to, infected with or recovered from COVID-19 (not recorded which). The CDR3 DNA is TGTGCCTGGAGTGTACAGGCAGGGACTACCTATGGCTACACCTTC. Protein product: CAWSVQAGTTYGYTF.